This T cell receptor (beta chain) was sequenced in a study of blood T cell repertoires in COVID-19. Study-level background: Nucleic acid was either cDNA or gDNA, and it came from T cells, B-cell-depleted T cells, or PBMCs.

Generated by immunoSEQ multiplex PCR, the TCRdb table keeps only in-frame clones and is missing some. The data show tens of thousands of clones, 87% seen once. The J segment lost 2 bases and the V segment lost 0 bases, leaving 7 bases of the junction unmatched. Germline CDR1 KGHSH, CDR2 LQKENI. The CDR3 has 17 amino acids. This chain links TRBV18 with TRBJ1-5, with 7 bases that match TRBD1. Sequencing was performed on peripheral blood. The receptor comes from a man in his sixties with active COVID-19. The CDR3, as DNA: TGTGCCAGCTCACCACCAAGCGGAGACAGGGGCAATCAGCCCCAGCATTTT. It is translated as CASSPPSGDRGNQPQHF.